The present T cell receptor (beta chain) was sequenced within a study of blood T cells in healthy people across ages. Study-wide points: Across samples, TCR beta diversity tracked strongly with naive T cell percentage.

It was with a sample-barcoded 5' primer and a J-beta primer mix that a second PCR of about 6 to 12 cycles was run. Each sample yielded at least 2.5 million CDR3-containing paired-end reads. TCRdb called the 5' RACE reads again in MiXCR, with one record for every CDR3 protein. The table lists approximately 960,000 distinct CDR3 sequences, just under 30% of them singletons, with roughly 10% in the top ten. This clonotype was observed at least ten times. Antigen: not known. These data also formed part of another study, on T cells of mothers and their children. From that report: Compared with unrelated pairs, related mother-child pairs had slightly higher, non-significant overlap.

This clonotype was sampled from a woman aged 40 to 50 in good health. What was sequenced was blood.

In DNA form, the CDR3 reads TGTGCCAGCAGTACGCGGGGGCGCAGCACAGATACGCAGTATTTT. As protein: CASSTRGRSTDTQYF. This sequence joins TRBV12-3 or TRBV12-4 and TRBJ2-3; D is possibly TRBD2 (7 bases). Trimming took off 5 bases at V and 0 bases at J, with 12 bases between the two ends. This CDR3 contains 15 residues.